This T cell receptor (beta chain) comes out of a study of early T cells in non-severe SARS-CoV-2 infection. Study background: Bulk RNA taken from unsorted whole blood was sequenced, leaving chains unpaired.

The study, taken as a whole, reports: VDJdb-based matching was biased toward anti-spike CD8 responses and missed private and CD4 specificities.

This clonotype was counted ten times or more. Its antigen is as yet unknown. Trimming at V came to 10 bases and at J to 2 bases, leaving 8 bases not matched to a gene. Germline V gives CDR1 ENHRY, CDR2 SYGVKD. This CDR3 contains 17 residues. Tagging with unique molecular identifiers was applied to individual cDNA molecules. Each CDR3 protein gets one entry after TCRdb re-called the 5' RACE reads with MiXCR. The sample has tens of thousands of distinct CDR3 sequences, 9.5% to 13% seen once. The receptor was isolated from an adult who was a healthcare worker with PCR-confirmed SARS-CoV-2 infection or an uninfected control (not recorded which). The chain carries TRBV10-3 and TRBJ2-2, with 15 nucleotides matching TRBD2. Sequenced: whole blood. CDR3 bases: TGTGCCAGCTCCGGGACTAGCGGGGGGTCTAACACCGGGGAGCTGTTTTTT. It yields the protein CASSGTSGGSNTGELFF.